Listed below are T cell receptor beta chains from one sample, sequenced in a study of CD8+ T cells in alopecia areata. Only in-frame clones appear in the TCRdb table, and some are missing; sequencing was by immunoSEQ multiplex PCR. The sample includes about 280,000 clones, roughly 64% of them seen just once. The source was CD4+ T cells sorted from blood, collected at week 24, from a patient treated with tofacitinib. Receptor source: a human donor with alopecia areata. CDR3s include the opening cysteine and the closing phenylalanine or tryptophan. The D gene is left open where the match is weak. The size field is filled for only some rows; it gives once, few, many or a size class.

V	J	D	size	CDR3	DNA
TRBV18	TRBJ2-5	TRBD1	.	CASSPTTGVETQYF	TGTGCCAGCTCACCAACGACAGGGGTAGAGACCCAGTACTTC
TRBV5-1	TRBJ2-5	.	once	CASTRTEGRRDFQETQYF	TGCGCCAGCACCCGGACGGAGGGGCGGAGGGACTTCCAAGAGACCCAGTACTTC
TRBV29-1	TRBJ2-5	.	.	CSVQDSNSQETQYF	TGCAGCGTCCAGGACAGTAACTCCCAAGAGACCCAGTACTTC
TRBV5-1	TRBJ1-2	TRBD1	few	CASSPRTGEGGYGYTF	TGCGCCAGCAGCCCACGAACAGGGGAAGGAGGGTATGGCTACACCTTC
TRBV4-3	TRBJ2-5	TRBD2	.	CASSQAGTSRETQYF	TGCGCCAGCAGCCAAGCCGGGACTAGCAGAGAGACCCAGTACTTC
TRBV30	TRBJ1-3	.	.	CAWQPWNSGNTIYF	TGTGCCTGGCAACCTTGGAACTCTGGAAACACCATATATTTT
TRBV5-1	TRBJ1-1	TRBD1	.	CASSPRGGQIMNTEAFF	TGCGCCAGCAGCCCTCGGGGGGGACAGATCATGAACACTGAAGCTTTCTTT
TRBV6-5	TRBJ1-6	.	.	CASSRAGGRSPLHF	TGTGCCAGCAGCAGGGCTGGGGGGCGATCACCCCTCCACTTT
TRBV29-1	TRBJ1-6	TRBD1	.	CSVEEGQAGSPLHF	TGCAGCGTTGAGGAGGGACAGGCAGGTTCACCCCTCCACTTT
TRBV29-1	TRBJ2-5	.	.	CSVEWWQQETQYF	TGCAGCGTTGAATGGTGGCAGCAAGAGACCCAGTACTTC
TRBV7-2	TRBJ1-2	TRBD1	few	CASTGQAGNNYGYTF	TGTGCCAGCACGGGACAGGCCGGGAATAACTATGGCTACACCTTC
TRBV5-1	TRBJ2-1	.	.	CASSLSALTSYNEQFF	TGCGCCAGCAGCTTGAGCGCTCTGACCTCCTACAATGAGCAGTTCTTC
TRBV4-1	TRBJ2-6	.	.	CASSQQGSSGANVLTF	TGCGCCAGCAGCCAACAGGGGAGCTCTGGGGCCAACGTCCTGACTTTC
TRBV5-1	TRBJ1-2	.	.	CASTRDGPNYGYTF	TGCGCCAGCACTAGGGACGGGCCTAACTATGGCTACACCTTC
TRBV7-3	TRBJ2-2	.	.	CASSLGGDNTGELFF	TGTGCCAGCAGCTTAGGAGGGGATAACACCGGGGAGCTGTTTTTT
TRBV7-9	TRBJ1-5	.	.	CASSSTSHQPQHF	TGTGCCAGCAGCTCCACATCACATCAGCCCCAGCATTTT
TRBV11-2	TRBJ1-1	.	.	CASSLGGQFNTEAFF	TGTGCCAGCAGCTTAGGCGGCCAGTTTAACACTGAAGCTTTCTTT
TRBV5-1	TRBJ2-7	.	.	CASTRAGSGEQYF	TGCGCCAGCACCAGGGCAGGGAGCGGCGAGCAGTACTTC
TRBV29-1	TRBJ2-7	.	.	CSVGEDRTYEQYF	TGCAGCGTTGGGGAGGACCGAACCTACGAGCAGTACTTC
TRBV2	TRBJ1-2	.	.	CASSEDRDEGYTF	TGTGCCAGCAGTGAAGACAGGGACGAGGGCTACACCTTC
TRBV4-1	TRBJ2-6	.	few	CASSQGMVRGSGANVLTF	TGCGCCAGCAGCCAAGGTATGGTCAGGGGCTCTGGGGCCAACGTCCTGACTTTC
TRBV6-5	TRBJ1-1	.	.	CASSPSGAQAFF	TGTGCCAGCAGCCCCTCGGGGGCCCAAGCTTTCTTT
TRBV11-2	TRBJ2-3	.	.	CASSLLGADTDTQYF	TGTGCCAGCAGCTTATTGGGGGCCGACACAGATACGCAGTATTTT
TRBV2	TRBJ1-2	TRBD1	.	CASSQQGDYGYTF	TGTGCCAGCAGTCAACAGGGGGATTATGGCTACACCTTC
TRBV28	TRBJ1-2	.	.	CASRGTTVYGYTF	TGTGCCAGCAGGGGCACGACGGTCTATGGCTACACCTTC
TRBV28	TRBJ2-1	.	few	CASSGVNKNNEQFF	TGTGCCAGCAGTGGCGTTAATAAAAACAATGAGCAGTTCTTC